One sample yielded the 10 T cell receptor beta chains listed below, sequenced in a study of cytomegalovirus exposure and HLA in healthy donors. PCR employed 60 Vbeta and 13 Jbeta primers. Clones were sequenced by immunoSEQ multiplex PCR, and TCRdb holds only the in-frame ones, with some missing. The profile covers fewer than 150,000 clones, with 75% to 90% appearing a single time and 1% taken by the ten largest. Sample: PBMCs. These receptors came from a man aged 35-49 years in good health and CMV-seronegative.

The rearrangement joins TRBV28 to TRBJ2-1; TRBD2 matches 10 bases. This CDR3 is 19 amino acids long. From germline, CDR1 is MDHEN and CDR2 SYDVKM. V was pared by 4 bases and J by 4 bases, with 16 bases of the junction left unmatched. The CDR3 coding sequence is TGTGCCAGCAGTTCCCGCCCGGGACTAGCGTCGCAGGGATACAATGAGCAGTTCTTC. Its translation is CASSSRPGLASQGYNEQFF.

The rearrangement uses TRBV7-9 and TRBJ2-3; D is possibly TRBD1 (6 bases). The germline gives CDR1 SEHNR, CDR2 FQNEAQ (reference sequence). With 2 bases removed from V and 3 bases from J, the gap between germline ends came to 9 bases. The CDR3 has 14 residues. The CDR3 DNA is TGTGCCAGCAGCTTAACAGGGACAACAGATACGCAGTATTTT. It encodes CASSLTGTTDTQYF. Looking up the rest from reference TRBV7-9 and TRBJ2-3 gives the full variable domain: DTGVSQNPRHKITKRGQNVTFRCDPISEHNRLYWYRQTLGQGPEFLTYFQNEAQLEKSRLLSDRFSAERPKGSFSTLEIQRTEQGDSAMYLCASSLTGTTDTQYFGPGTRLTVL.

The rearrangement joins TRBV6-1 to TRBJ1-5; the D gene is possibly TRBD1 (6 bases). This CDR3 has 14 residues. Germline V gene sequence: CDR1 MNHNS, CDR2 SASEGT. The germline V and J ends were trimmed by 2 bases and 3 bases, with 8 bases remaining between them. The CDR3 spells CASSEQGPNQPQHF. The CDR3 DNA is TGTGCCAGCAGTGAACAGGGGCCCAATCAGCCCCAGCATTTT.

V is TRBV10-3 and J is TRBJ2-6; D is unresolved. Germline CDR1 reads ENHRY; CDR2 reads SYGVKD. Between the trimmed V and J ends, which lost 3 bases and 2 bases, there was a span of 8 bases. The CDR3 length is 15 residues. Written as DNA, the CDR3 is TGTGCCATCAGTGATTCGAGTACTGGGGCCAACGTCCTGACTTTC. Its protein is CAISDSSTGANVLTF.

The V gene is TRBV11-2, the J gene TRBJ2-5; D perhaps matches TRBD1 (6 bases). The CDR3 sequence is 16 residues long. Trimming took off 0 bases at V and 5 bases at J, with 16 bases between the two ends. Germline values: CDR1 SGHAT, CDR2 FQNNGV. The chain's CDR3 is CASSLDEGQGNETQYF. The DNA for the CDR3 is TGTGCCAGCAGCTTAGATGAGGGGCAGGGGAACGAGACCCAGTACTTC.

The rearrangement links TRBV19 to TRBJ1-1, with 7 bases fitting TRBD1. J gave up 2 bases and V 5 bases, and 5 bases lay outside the gene matches. Germline CDR1 and CDR2: LNHDA and SQIVND (reference sequence). This CDR3 has 14 residues. CDR3 residues: CASSLRQGNTEAFF. CDR3 bases: TGTGCCAGTAGTCTCCGACAGGGAAACACTGAAGCTTTCTTT.

The rearrangement uses TRBV6-5 and TRBJ1-1; TRBD1 matches at 7 bases. Germline lookup yields CDR1 MNHEY and CDR2 SVGAGI. After removal of 5 bases from V and 1 base from J, the junction contained 4 bases not matched to a gene. This CDR3 has 14 residues. DNA for the CDR3: TGTGCCAGCAGTCGACAGGGATCGAACACTGAAGCTTTCTTT. Protein: CASSRQGSNTEAFF.

The chain couples TRBV6-6 to TRBJ1-1, with D tentatively TRBD1 (5 bases). The CDR3 contains 14 residues. The ends were cut back, 5 bases at V and 1 base at J, with 11 bases in the middle. Germline V lookup: CDR1 MNHNY, CDR2 SVGAGI (reference sequence). DNA of the CDR3: TGTGCCAGCAGTATAGGCGGGGGGAACACTGAAGCTTTCTTT. This encodes CASSIGGGNTEAFF.

This clone was recorded a few times. This chain joins TRBV11-2 and TRBJ1-4; D is undetermined. CDR3 size: 14 residues. V lost 5 bases to trimming and J lost 3 bases, with 10 bases between them. Per germline, CDR1 SGHAT and CDR2 FQNNGV. The CDR3 nucleotides read TGTGCCAGCAGCCCCTCCCGGGCTAATGAAAAACTGTTTTTT. Its translation is CASSPSRANEKLFF.

This chain connects TRBV28 to TRBJ2-7; 9 positions match TRBD1. Germline lookup yields CDR1 MDHEN and CDR2 SYDVKM. V trimming: 4 bases; J trimming: 5 bases; junction bases outside the gene matches: 9. CDR3 size: 15 residues. The CDR3 coding sequence is TGTGCCAGCAGTTCCCCCGGGACAGGGAGTCACGAGCAGTACTTC. Translating gives CASSSPGTGSHEQYF.